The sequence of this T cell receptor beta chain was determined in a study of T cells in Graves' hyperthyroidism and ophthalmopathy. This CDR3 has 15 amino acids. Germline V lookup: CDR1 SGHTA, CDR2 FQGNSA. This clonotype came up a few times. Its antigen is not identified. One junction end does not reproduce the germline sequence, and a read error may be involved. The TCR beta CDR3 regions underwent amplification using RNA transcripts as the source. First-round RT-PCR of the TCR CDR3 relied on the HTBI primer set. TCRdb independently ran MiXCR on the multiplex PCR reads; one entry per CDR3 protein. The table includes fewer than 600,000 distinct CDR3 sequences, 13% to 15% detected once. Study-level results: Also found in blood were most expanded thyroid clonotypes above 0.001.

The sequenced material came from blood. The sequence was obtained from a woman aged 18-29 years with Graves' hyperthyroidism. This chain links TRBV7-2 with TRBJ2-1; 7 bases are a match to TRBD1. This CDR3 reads CASRSRDSSYNEQSF. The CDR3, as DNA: TGTGCCAGCAGGTCACGGGACAGCTCCTACAATGAGCAGTCCTTC.